This TCR beta chain was observed in a study of blood T cell repertoires in COVID-19. Study summary: Sample material is recorded as cDNA or gDNA derived from T cells, B-cell-depleted T cells, or PBMCs.

Between the trimmed V and J ends, which lost 1 base and 0 bases, there was a span of 13 bases. The CDR3 loop spans 18 amino acids. Germline CDR1 and CDR2: SGHVS and FNYEAQ. This clone appeared a single time. Sequencing was performed with immunoSEQ multiplex PCR; in TCRdb, only in-frame clones are kept and a portion is missing. Seen here are around 240,000 clones, roughly 86% observed once, and the top ten hold approximately 3%. The gene calls are TRBV7-6 and TRBJ2-6, with D possibly TRBD1 on 6 matching bases. The specimen was peripheral blood. The receptor's source is a woman in her twenties or thirties who had recovered from COVID-19. The CDR3 spells CASSLVQGKTSGANVLTF. In DNA form, the CDR3 reads TGTGCCAGCAGCTTAGTACAGGGAAAAACCTCTGGGGCCAACGTCCTGACTTTC.